This passage covers 14 T cell receptor beta chains from one sample sequenced in a study of human T cells and chemical hapten exposure. TCRdb independently ran MiXCR on the RACE reads; one entry per CDR3 protein. The sample carries approximately 57,000 distinct CDR3 sequences, 9.5% to 10% recorded once. Specified time point: pre-sensitization, week 0. Treatment noted: therapeutic diphenylcyclopropenone sensitization with weekly scalp DPC. Sequenced here: whole blood, sampled in connection with sensitization to the hapten diphenylcyclopropenone (DPC). Receptors were obtained from a middle-aged man with alopecia areata. Some clones in this sample may be carry-over from other donors' samples.

The chain employs TRBV7-8 and TRBJ2-1; 8 bases agree with TRBD2. CDR1 SGHVS and CDR2 FQNEAQ come from the germline V gene. The CDR3 is made up of 15 amino acids. V gave up 5 bases and J gave up 5 bases; unmatched junction bases: 8. The CDR3 loop reads CASSNLIAGNNEQFF. DNA for the CDR3: TGTGCCAGCAGCAACCTCATAGCGGGAAACAATGAGCAGTTCTTC.

The CDR3 is CASRENNEQFF. CDR3 in DNA: TGTGCCAGCCGCGAAAACAATGAGCAGTTCTTC. This rearrangement joins TRBV6-2 or TRBV6-3 to TRBJ2-1; no firm D call. The V end lost 8 bases, the J end lost 5 bases, and 7 bases lay between the germline ends. Germline CDR1 MNHEY, CDR2 SVGEGT. CDR3 length: 11 amino acids.

The chain recombines TRBV28 with TRBJ2-7, with TRBD2 as a possible D gene (6 bases). V lost 8 bases, J lost 3 bases, and 17 bases lay in between. Germline CDR1 and CDR2: MDHEN and SYDVKM. The CDR3 consists of 14 residues. CDR3 in DNA: TGTGCCAGCGAAACACCGGGAGCAGACTACGAGCAGTACTTC. It specifies CASETPGADYEQYF.

This clonotype came up a few times. The genes are TRBV20-1 and TRBJ2-1; D gene unclear. From germline, CDR1 is DFQATT and CDR2 SNEGSKA (reference sequence). The germline V and J ends were trimmed by 6 bases and 2 bases, with 20 bases remaining between them. The CDR3 consists of 16 residues. The CDR3 region is CSARLDFEDTYNEQFF. The CDR3 nucleotides read TGCAGTGCGAGGCTCGACTTTGAGGATACCTACAATGAGCAGTTCTTC.

J is TRBJ2-3 and V is TRBV12-3 or TRBV12-4; weak D call: TRBD1 (6 bases). Trimming removed 6 bases from V and 0 bases from J, with 10 bases in between. The CDR3 is 14 amino acids. The DNA for the CDR3 is TGTGCCAGCAGCACAGGGTTTAGCACAGATACGCAGTATTTT. Amino acid sequence: CASSTGFSTDTQYF.

This clonotype was seen a handful of times. This chain connects TRBV20-1 to TRBJ2-3; no reliable D call. Trimming took off 3 bases at V and 2 bases at J, with 15 bases between the two ends. The CDR3 runs 15 residues. Germline V lookup: CDR1 DFQATT, CDR2 SNEGSKA (reference sequence). DNA of the CDR3: TGCAGTGCTAGGATGGCGGAGATACCCACAGATACGCAGTATTTT. Translated, it gives CSARMAEIPTDTQYF.

This clonotype was recorded at least ten times. The chain combines TRBV20-1 with TRBJ2-7; D unclear. Looked up from germline, CDR1 is DFQATT and CDR2 is SNEGSKA (reference sequence). This CDR3 region has 13 residues. The V and J ends lost 1 base and 3 bases respectively, with 10 bases between them. The CDR3 here is CSARVISLYEQYF. DNA for the CDR3: TGCAGTGCTAGAGTTATTTCGCTCTACGAGCAGTACTTC.

This clonotype was seen more than once but under ten times. This chain joins TRBV11-2 and TRBJ2-4, with D hard to call. Germline V gene sequence: CDR1 SGHAT, CDR2 FQNNGV. V was pared by 1 base and J by 1 base, with 8 bases between. The CDR3 consists of 15 residues. CDR3 in amino acids: CASSLGAKAKNIQYF. The CDR3 DNA is TGTGCCAGCAGCTTAGGGGCGAAGGCCAAAAACATTCAGTACTTC.

This clonotype has only a few counts. The chain employs TRBV19 and TRBJ1-5; 8 nucleotides align to TRBD1. This CDR3 contains 19 residues. CDR1 and CDR2 (germline): LNHDA, SQIVND (reference sequence). V lost 1 base and J lost 0; bases outside the gene matches: 11. The CDR3 sequence: CASSIVNPNGQGSNQPQHF. Here the CDR3 DNA reads TGTGCCAGTAGTATAGTCAACCCGAACGGACAGGGTAGCAATCAGCCCCAGCATTTT.

V gene TRBV20-1 combines with J gene TRBJ2-2; 10 positions agree with TRBD2. CDR1 DFQATT and CDR2 SNEGSKA come from the germline V gene (reference sequence). Trimming removed 1 base from V and 6 bases from J; junction bases left unmatched: 8. The CDR3 has 16 amino acids. CDR3 in amino acids: CSARVGLAGDSGELFF. The CDR3 DNA sequence: TGCAGTGCTAGAGTAGGGCTAGCGGGAGACTCCGGGGAGCTGTTTTTT.

This clonotype was counted at least ten times. The rearrangement links TRBV10-3 to TRBJ1-4; D ambiguous. The CDR3 consists of 13 residues. Germline V gene lookup returns CDR1 ENHRY and CDR2 SYGVKD. The V and J ends lost 9 bases and 2 bases respectively, with 10 bases between them. The CDR3 protein is CAIKSGTNEKLFF. The CDR3 DNA follows: TGTGCCATAAAATCGGGGACTAATGAAAAACTGTTTTTT.

This clonotype was seen repeatedly, ten times or more. The V and J genes are TRBV5-1 and TRBJ1-6; no clear D. Germline CDR1 is SGHRS and CDR2 is YFSETQ. Deletions cut 0 bases from V and 7 bases from J, with 5 bases between. This CDR3 has 13 amino acids. The CDR3 reads CASSLGTNSPLHF. CDR3 sequence (DNA): TGCGCCAGCAGCTTGGGGACGAATTCACCCCTCCACTTT.

The rearrangement joins TRBV7-9 to TRBJ2-5; D is possibly TRBD1 (6 bases). V lost 7 bases, J lost 1 base, and 13 bases lay in between. The V gene's germline CDR1 is SEHNR and CDR2 FQNEAQ (reference sequence). The CDR3 is made up of 14 amino acids. The CDR3 sequence: CASTEGTIQETQYF. CDR3 coding DNA: TGTGCCAGCACCGAGGGGACAATCCAAGAGACCCAGTACTTC.

This clonotype was observed at least ten times. This sequence joins TRBV5-6 and TRBJ2-4, with D perhaps assigned TRBD1 or TRBD2 (5 bases each). Trimming removed 6 bases from V and 0 bases from J, with 16 bases in between. CDR3 length: 16 residues. The germline V gene encodes CDR1 SGHDT and CDR2 YYEEEE. CDR3 nucleotide sequence: TGTGCCAGCACCGGAGGACACCTCGTAGCCAAAAACATTCAGTACTTC. This translates into CASTGGHLVAKNIQYF. The full variable domain, in which reference TRBV5-6 and TRBJ2-4 provide the parts outside the CDR3, is DAGVTQSPTHLIKTRGQQVTLRCSPKSGHDTVSWYQQALGQGPQFIFQYYEEEERQRGNFPDRFSGHQFPNYSSELNVNALLLGDSALYLCASTGGHLVAKNIQYFGAGTRLSVL.